This T cell receptor beta chain was recorded in a study of beta chain features in type 1 diabetes. Notes on the study in general: When Type 1 diabetes patients were examined, their TCRB CDR3s proved moderately but significantly shorter in all four CD4+ subsets.

Reverse transcribing all isolated RNA meant expressed TCRB transcripts were sequenced. TCRdb keeps only in-frame clones here, not all; method: immunoSEQ multiplex PCR. The profile shows about 360,000 clones, about 12% of them singletons. Trimming took off 3 bases at V and 4 bases at J, with 10 bases between the two ends. CDR3 size: 14 residues. CDR1 and CDR2 (germline): LNHDA, SQIVND (reference sequence). This clone was observed a few times. What it recognizes is unknown. The sequencing input was naive CD4+ T cells from blood. The TCR sequence derives from a man in his late teens or twenties in good health. The chain combines TRBV19 with TRBJ1-5, with no clear D. Written as DNA, the CDR3 is TGTGCCAGTAGTATCCCGGGTACGAATCAGCCCCAGCATTTT. Its protein product is CASSIPGTNQPQHF.